The entry that follows covers one T cell receptor (beta chain) sequence. V shed 2 bases and J 1 base; nucleotides not matched to a gene: 6. Germline CDR1 SGDLS, CDR2 YYNGEE. This CDR3 spans 17 amino acids. The sample belongs to a study of blood T cell repertoires in COVID-19. Study-level background: The samples span acute and convalescent COVID-19 from the United States, Italy and Spain. Nucleic acid was either cDNA or gDNA, and it came from T cells, B-cell-depleted T cells, or PBMCs.

Original analysis: Using reference gene primer amplification, nucleated cell counts were estimated. The assay was immunoSEQ multiplex PCR, and TCRdb's table has in-frame clones only and misses some. V, J and clone size were drawn from that table, and D and trimming were deduced from the DNA. The sample consists of around 330,000 clones, around 87% of them appearing once. The TCR sequence derives from a woman aged 45-60 years with active or convalescent COVID-19. Sequencing input: peripheral blood. This chain connects TRBV9 to TRBJ2-3, with 11 bases identical to TRBD2. Here the CDR3 DNA reads TGTGCCAGCAGCGTGAATAGCGGGGGGGCTGGCACAGATACGCAGTATTTT. Protein sequence: CASSVNSGGAGTDTQYF.